This TCR beta chain emerged from a study of tumor-infiltrating lymphocytes in primary liver carcinoma. Findings and caveats of the study: Top-250-clone fractions were significantly higher in tumors than in blood (p = 0.039). Unsorted bulk processing meant the study did not compare CD4+ and CD8+ repertoires.

Germline CDR1 reads SGHVS; CDR2 reads FQNEAQ. Trimming stripped 5 bases from V and 6 bases from J, with 20 bases between. The CDR3 is 16 residues long. In this sample, this clonotype turned up once. The target antigen is unknown. Production of TCR beta cDNA used around 0.45 ug total RNA together with a constant-region primer. ARM-PCR was slightly modified, and three nested multiplex PCR rounds with it gave rise to the TCR beta libraries. In the first two PCR rounds, TRBV1-TRBV30 forward primers were paired with a C-beta reverse primer, and each round lasted about 9 cycles. TCRdb redid the calling of the multiplex PCR reads with MiXCR, one entry per CDR3 protein. The sample has about 320,000 distinct CDR3 sequences, roughly 60% seen once; the top ten hold roughly 8.9%. Unsorted whole blood supplied the blood RNA, and germline DNA was isolated too. Patients were chronically HBV-infected and treatment-naive.

The sequence derives from a man aged 35-49 years with primary liver carcinoma and hepatitis B virus infection. The rearrangement joins TRBV7-8 to TRBJ1-5; possible D gene TRBD1, 6 bases. Sequenced sample: peripheral blood. The CDR3 is CASSLDRRLGGQPQHF. The CDR3, as DNA: TGTGCCAGCAGCCTTGACAGGAGGCTAGGTGGTCAGCCCCAGCATTTT.